This is a list of T cell receptor beta chains from one sample in a study of shared clonotypes between healthy human individuals. Libraries were prepared by immunoSEQ multiplex PCR; TCRdb keeps only in-frame clonotypes and omits some of them. The table has 2,500,000 or so clones, 85% to 95% seen once; the top ten hold 0.37%. Sequenced material: naive CD4+ T cells from PBMCs. The receptors shown here come from a man between 18 and 35 years old in good health. Some clones in this sample may be carry-over from other donors' samples. Both conserved end residues are part of each CDR3. A D gene is named only where the DNA matches it firmly. Expanded clones get a size class; other rows say once, few or many, or leave the size out.

d_call j_call cdr3_length v_call clone_size cdr3_aa cdr3_nt
- TRBJ1-1 13 TRBV28 few CASSFRWTDEAFF TGTGCCAGCAGTTTTCGCTGGACTGACGAAGCTTTCTTT
- TRBJ1-1 15 TRBV6-6 many CASSTRGQSNTEAFF TGTGCCAGCAGCACTCGGGGTCAGTCGAACACTGAAGCTTTCTTT
- TRBJ1-3 18 TRBV11-2 - CASSLRATVASQENTIYF TGTGCCAGCAGCTTACGGGCGACGGTCGCGAGTCAGGAGAACACCATATATTTT
TRBD1 TRBJ1-1 14 TRBV2 - CASRRTGVDTEAFF TGTGCCAGCCGACGGACAGGGGTGGACACTGAAGCTTTCTTT
- TRBJ1-1 13 TRBV21-1 - CAGTPGMRTEAFF TGTGCCGGCACGCCGGGCATGAGGACTGAAGCTTTCTTT
- TRBJ2-5 13 TRBV27 - CASSLWAGATQYF TGTGCCAGCAGTTTATGGGCAGGGGCGACCCAGTACTTC
- TRBJ2-3 14 TRBV6-1 - CASSEGRNTDTQYF TGTGCCAGCAGTGAAGGACGTAACACAGATACGCAGTATTTT
TRBD2 TRBJ2-1 16 TRBV4-2 - CASGWTSGRTTIEQFF TGTGCCAGCGGTTGGACTAGCGGGAGGACGACAATTGAGCAGTTCTTC
- TRBJ1-1 15 TRBV6-5 - CASSYSGGGNTEAFF TGTGCCAGCAGTTACTCCGGAGGGGGGAACACTGAAGCTTTCTTT
- TRBJ2-3 15 TRBV9 - CASSVGAAPTDTQYF TGTGCCAGCAGCGTAGGGGCAGCTCCCACAGATACGCAGTATTTT
- TRBJ1-4 16 TRBV7-2 few CASSLERSATNEKLFF TGTGCCAGCAGCTTAGAAAGGAGTGCAACTAATGAAAAACTGTTTTTT
- TRBJ2-1 14 TRBV9 - CASSTTTGYNEQFF TGTGCCAGCAGCACGACGACAGGATACAATGAGCAGTTCTTC
- TRBJ2-7 10 TRBV29-1 - CSVKTREQYF TGCAGCGTGAAGACACGGGAGCAGTACTTC
- TRBJ2-2 14 TRBV9 - CASSVGGSTGELFF TGTGCCAGCAGCGTAGGAGGGTCCACCGGGGAGCTGTTTTTT
- TRBJ2-3 16 TRBV27 - CASSSWTGGGPDTQYF TGTGCCAGCAGTTCCTGGACCGGCGGTGGTCCAGATACGCAGTATTTT
- TRBJ1-2 14 TRBV5-6 - CASSSRDGLYGYTF TGTGCCAGCAGTTCCCGGGACGGACTCTATGGCTACACCTTC
TRBD1 TRBJ2-2 14 TRBV11-2 - CASGRQGDTGELFF TGTGCCAGCGGCCGACAGGGGGACACCGGGGAGCTGTTTTTT
TRBD1 TRBJ2-7 14 TRBV28 - CASRVQDRSRRQYF TGTGCCAGCAGGGTCCAGGACAGGTCAAGGAGGCAGTACTTC
TRBD2 TRBJ2-4 13 TRBV6-1 once CASVSGRKNIQYF TGTGCCAGTGTCAGCGGGAGGAAAAACATTCAGTACTTC
TRBD1 TRBJ1-1 14 TRBV7-2 - CASSRQTGSTEAFF TGTGCCAGCAGCCGTCAGACAGGGTCCACTGAAGCTTTCTTT